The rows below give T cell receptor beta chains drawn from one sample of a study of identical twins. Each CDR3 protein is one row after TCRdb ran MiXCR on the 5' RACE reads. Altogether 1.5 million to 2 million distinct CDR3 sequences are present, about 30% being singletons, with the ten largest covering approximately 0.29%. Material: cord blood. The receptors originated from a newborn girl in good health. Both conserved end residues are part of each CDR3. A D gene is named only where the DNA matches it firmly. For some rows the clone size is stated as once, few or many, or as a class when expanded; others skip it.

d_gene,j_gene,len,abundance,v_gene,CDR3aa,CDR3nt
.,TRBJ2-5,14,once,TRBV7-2,CASSASLLVNEQYF,TGTGCCAGCAGCGCAAGCCTCCTAGTGAATGAGCAGTACTTC
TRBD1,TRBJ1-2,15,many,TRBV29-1,CSVDSGGIGDYGYTF,TGCAGCGTAGACTCAGGGGGAATTGGCGACTATGGCTACACCTTC
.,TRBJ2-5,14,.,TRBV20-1,CSARYRGLQETQYF,TGCAGTGCTAGATATCGGGGACTGCAAGAGACCCAGTACTTC
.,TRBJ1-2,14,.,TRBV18,CASSYLGVDYGYTF,TGTGCCAGCTCCTACCTGGGGGTTGACTATGGCTACACCTTC
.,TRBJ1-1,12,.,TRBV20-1,CSAEMGYTEAFF,TGCAGTGCAGAGATGGGGTACACTGAAGCTTTCTTT
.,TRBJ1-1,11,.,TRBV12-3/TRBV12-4,CASTFTAEAFF,TGTGCCAGCACTTTTACTGCTGAAGCTTTCTTT
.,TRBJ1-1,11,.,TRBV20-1,CRLRDNTEAFF,TGCAGACTCAGGGACAACACTGAAGCTTTCTTT
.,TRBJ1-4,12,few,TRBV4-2,CASSQGIRKLFF,TGTGCCAGCAGCCAAGGTATCCGAAAACTGTTTTTT
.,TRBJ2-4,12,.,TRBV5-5,CASSLPRLVQYF,TGTGCCAGCAGCTTGCCGAGGCTAGTGCAGTACTTC
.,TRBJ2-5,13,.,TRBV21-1,CASPTGMGETQYF,TGTGCCTCCCCAACAGGGATGGGAGAGACCCAGTACTTC
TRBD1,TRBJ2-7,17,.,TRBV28,CASSFPVGTASTYEQYF,TGTGCCAGCAGTTTCCCGGTCGGGACAGCGTCGACCTACGAGCAGTACTTC
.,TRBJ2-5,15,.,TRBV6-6,CASSQNWAHGETQSF,TGTGCCAGCAGCCAAAACTGGGCCCATGGAGAGACCCAGTCCTTC
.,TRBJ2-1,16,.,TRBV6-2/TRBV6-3,CASSYGVRGSYNEQFF,TGTGCCAGCAGTTACGGGGTACGAGGCTCCTACAATGAGCAGTTCTTC
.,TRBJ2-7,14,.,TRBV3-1,CAGSQHHSLYEQYF,TGTGCCGGCAGCCAACACCACAGCCTCTACGAGCAGTACTTC
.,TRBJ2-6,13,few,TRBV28,CATVSSGANVLTF,TGTGCAACAGTTTCCTCTGGGGCCAACGTCCTGACTTTC
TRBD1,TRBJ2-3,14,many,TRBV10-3,CAISEGQGTDTQYF,TGTGCCATCAGTGAGGGACAGGGCACAGATACGCAGTATTTT
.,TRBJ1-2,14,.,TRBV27,CASSLNRAADRYTF,TGTGCCAGCAGTTTAAATAGGGCCGCGGACCGCTACACCTTC
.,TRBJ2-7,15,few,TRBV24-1,CATSDSTLTQYEQYF,TGTGCCACCAGTGATTCGACCCTTACACAGTACGAGCAGTACTTC
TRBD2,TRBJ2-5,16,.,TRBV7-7,CASSLVAGVGYNEQYF,TGTGCTAGCAGCTTAGTGGCGGGAGTGGGATACAATGAGCAGTACTTC
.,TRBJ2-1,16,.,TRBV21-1,CASSKPLAGDYNEQFF,TGTGCCAGCAGCAAACCACTTGCGGGCGATTACAATGAGCAGTTCTTC
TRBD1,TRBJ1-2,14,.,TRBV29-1,CSVEPQGGPYGYTF,TGCAGCGTTGAGCCACAGGGGGGGCCCTATGGCTACACCTTC
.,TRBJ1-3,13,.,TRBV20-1,CSASWTAGNTIYF,TGCAGTGCTAGTTGGACCGCTGGAAACACCATATATTTT
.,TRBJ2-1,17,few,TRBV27,CASSLAFLARTYNEQFF,TGTGCCAGCAGTTTAGCCTTTCTAGCGCGCACCTACAATGAGCAGTTCTTC
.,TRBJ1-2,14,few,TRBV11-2,CASSFYRRDYGYTF,TGTGCCAGCAGCTTCTACAGGAGGGACTATGGCTACACCTTC
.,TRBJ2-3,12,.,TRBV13,CACSLLLNTQYF,TGTGCCTGCAGCCTCCTACTCAATACGCAGTATTTT
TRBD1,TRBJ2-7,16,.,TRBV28,CASSLVIDRGTYEQYF,TGTGCCAGCAGTTTGGTTATCGACAGGGGGACCTACGAGCAGTACTTC
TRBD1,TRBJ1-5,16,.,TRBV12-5,CASGLTGQPSNQPQHF,TGTGCTAGTGGCCTCACGGGACAGCCTAGCAATCAGCCCCAGCATTTT
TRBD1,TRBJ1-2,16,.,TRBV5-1,CASRPNTGGFDYGYTF,TGCGCCAGCAGACCTAATACAGGGGGCTTTGACTATGGCTACACCTTC
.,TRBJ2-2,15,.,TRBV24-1,CATSDPRGNTGELFF,TGTGCCACCAGTGACCCCAGGGGGAACACCGGGGAGCTGTTTTTT
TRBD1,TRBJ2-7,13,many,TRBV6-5,CASSYSGQGEQYF,TGTGCCAGCAGTTACTCTGGACAGGGCGAGCAGTACTTC
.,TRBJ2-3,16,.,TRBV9,CASSAYRVFHTDTQYF,TGTGCCAGCAGCGCTTACAGGGTATTCCACACAGATACGCAGTATTTT
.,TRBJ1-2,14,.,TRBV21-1,CASSKRTDSYGYTF,TGTGCCAGCAGCAAAAGGACGGATTCTTATGGCTACACCTTC
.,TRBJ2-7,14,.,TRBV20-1,CSARKGLGVYEQYF,TGCAGTGCTAGAAAAGGGCTAGGAGTCTACGAGCAGTACTTC
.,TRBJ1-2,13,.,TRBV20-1,CSARVGLDYGYTF,TGCAGTGCTAGAGTGGGGCTGGACTATGGCTACACCTTC
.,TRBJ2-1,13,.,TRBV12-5,CASGLTGYNEQFF,TGTGCTAGTGGTTTGACAGGGTACAATGAGCAGTTCTTC
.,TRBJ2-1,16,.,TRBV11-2,CASSLDMGGGLHEQFF,TGTGCCAGCAGCTTAGATATGGGGGGGGGCCTCCATGAGCAGTTCTTC
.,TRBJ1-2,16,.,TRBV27,CASSFTPTGANYGYTF,TGTGCCAGCAGTTTTACCCCGACAGGAGCTAACTATGGCTACACCTTC
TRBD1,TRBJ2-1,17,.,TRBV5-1,CASSFRTGGISYNEQFF,TGCGCCAGCAGCTTTCGCACAGGGGGGATCTCCTACAATGAGCAGTTCTTC
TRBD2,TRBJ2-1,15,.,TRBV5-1,CASSIGLAGADEQFF,TGCGCCAGCAGCATTGGACTAGCGGGGGCCGATGAGCAGTTCTTC
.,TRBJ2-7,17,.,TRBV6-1,CASSERADGSIAYEQYF,TGTGCCAGCAGTGAGCGGGCCGACGGCTCCATAGCCTACGAGCAGTACTTC
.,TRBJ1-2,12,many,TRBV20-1,CSARGGSYGYTF,TGCAGTGCTAGAGGGGGATCCTATGGCTACACCTTC
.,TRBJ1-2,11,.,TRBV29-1,CSVPTRRGYTF,TGCAGCGTTCCCACTCGACGGGGCTACACCTTC
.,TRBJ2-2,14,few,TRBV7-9,CASSSRPSAGELFF,TGTGCCAGCAGCTCCAGACCGTCGGCCGGGGAGCTGTTTTTT
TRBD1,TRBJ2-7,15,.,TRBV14,CASSQLGQGEYEQYF,TGTGCCAGCAGCCAGCTGGGACAGGGGGAATACGAGCAGTACTTC
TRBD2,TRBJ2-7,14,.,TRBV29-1,CSVEGRTSSNEQYF,TGCAGCGTTGAAGGGCGGACTAGCAGCAATGAGCAGTACTTC
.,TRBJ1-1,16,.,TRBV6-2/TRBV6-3,CASSRPDARIRTEAFF,TGTGCCAGCAGCCGTCCCGACGCCCGGATCCGGACTGAAGCTTTCTTT
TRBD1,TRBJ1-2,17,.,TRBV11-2,CASSPRDRGPSNYGYTF,TGTGCCAGCAGCCCTAGGGACAGGGGCCCCTCTAACTATGGCTACACCTTC
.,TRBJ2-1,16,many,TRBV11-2,CASSPVWHSSYNEQFF,TGTGCCAGCAGCCCCGTTTGGCATAGCTCCTACAATGAGCAGTTCTTC
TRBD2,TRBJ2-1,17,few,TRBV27,CASSSRTSGRTGNEQFF,TGTGCCAGCAGTTCACGGACTAGCGGGAGGACAGGCAATGAGCAGTTCTTC
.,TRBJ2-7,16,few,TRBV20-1,CSARADMQGTYNEQYF,TGCAGTGCTAGGGCTGATATGCAGGGAACCTACAATGAGCAGTACTTC
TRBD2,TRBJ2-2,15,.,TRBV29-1,CSAGKLAGVTGELFF,TGCAGCGCGGGGAAACTAGCGGGGGTCACCGGGGAGCTGTTTTTT
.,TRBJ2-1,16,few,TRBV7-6,CASSLGTAGSYNEQFF,TGTGCCAGCAGCTTAGGTACAGCGGGCTCCTACAATGAGCAGTTCTTC
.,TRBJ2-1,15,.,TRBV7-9,CASSVKGTPYNEQFF,TGTGCCAGCAGCGTAAAAGGGACTCCCTACAATGAGCAGTTCTTC
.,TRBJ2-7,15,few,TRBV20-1,CSARAGAGVSHEQYF,TGCAGTGCTAGAGCGGGGGCGGGAGTTTCCCACGAGCAGTACTTC
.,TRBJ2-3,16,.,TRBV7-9,CASSLEYGEGTDTQYF,TGTGCCAGCAGCTTAGAGTACGGGGAAGGCACAGATACGCAGTATTTT
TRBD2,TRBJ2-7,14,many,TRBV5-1,CASSFNSGSYEQYF,TGCGCCAGCAGCTTCAATAGCGGGAGTTACGAGCAGTACTTC
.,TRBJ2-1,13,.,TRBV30,CAWSVDVSREQFF,TGTGCCTGGAGTGTAGACGTTTCGCGGGAGCAGTTCTTC
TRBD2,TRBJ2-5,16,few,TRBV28,CASSLGVAGGRETQYF,TGTGCCAGCAGTTTAGGGGTAGCGGGAGGTCGAGAGACCCAGTACTTC
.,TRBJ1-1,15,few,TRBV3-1,CASSQIGTVNTEAFF,TGTGCCAGCAGCCAAATCGGGACGGTGAACACTGAAGCTTTCTTT